The present TCR beta chain was sequenced within a study of T cell responses to AZD1222 COVID-19 vaccine. Study results and caveats: Spike-specific TCR breadth and depth grew following two AZD1222 doses.

Assay: immunoSEQ multiplex PCR; the TCRdb copy retains only in-frame clones and omits some. The repertoire has more than 80,000 clones, approximately 85% of them found once; the top ten carry around 3.6%. This clone has only a few counts. Its matching antigen is unknown. This CDR3 has 16 residues. The germline V gene has CDR1 SGHRS and CDR2 YFSETQ. V lost 4 bases and J 1 base, leaving 18 bases between the germline ends. The chain uses TRBV5-1 and TRBJ2-7; D might be TRBD1 or TRBD2, each matching 7 bases. This receptor was taken from an adult who received the AZD1222 COVID-19 vaccine. The sample here was peripheral blood, taken 28 days after the second AZD1222 dose. The CDR3 spells CASSRGDSRNSYEQYF. For the CDR3, the DNA is TGCGCCAGCAGCCGGGGGGACAGCAGAAATTCCTACGAGCAGTACTTC.